The present T cell receptor (beta chain) was sequenced within a study of neoadjuvant anti-PD-1 for oral cavity cancer. At the level of the study: Nivolumab at 3 mg/kg was mostly given biweekly, three to four doses, pre-surgery. Study results and limitations: TCR analyses covered only a few patients per response group.

Per germline, CDR1 LNHDA and CDR2 SQIVND (reference sequence). Losses at the gene ends were 1 base for V and 8 bases for J; bases not matched to a gene: 3. The length of the CDR3 is 13 residues. Blood libraries mostly used around 510 ng genomic DNA, six replicates each. Here immunoSEQ multiplex PCR was the method, and the copy in TCRdb shows in-frame clones only, minus some. This sample has 14,000 or so clones, with about 59% found just once. This clone was seen a handful of times. The antigen remains unidentified. The sequence came from a person between 40 and 85 years old with oral cavity squamous cell carcinoma. V usage is TRBV19 and J usage is TRBJ1-1, with 8 bases identical to TRBD1. The specimen was PBMCs, collected before nivolumab (anti-PD-1) treatment. CDR3 sequence reads: CASSIVWDREAFF. The CDR3 DNA reads as TGTGCCAGTAGTATAGTTTGGGACAGGGAAGCTTTCTTT.